Given below is one T cell receptor beta chain in context. Its antigen is still unknown. There are no base qualities to consult, and no much larger clone falls within one base. Donors were healthy HIV-negative adults with no recently reported acute infections or vaccinations. Every donor was a Caucasian adult living in Nashville, Tennessee, USA. CD4+ T cells were enriched by magnetic negative selection, after which naive cells were positively selected on CD45RA and the negative fraction was taken as the memory subset. Blood was collected by leukapheresis, and PBMCs were isolated by Ficoll-Histopaque density gradient centrifugation and then cryopreserved in liquid nitrogen vapor phase. Analytical flow cytometry was used to check the purity and quantity of every magnetically sorted T cell population. From each sorted fraction, genomic DNA was isolated and quantified by UV absorbance on a Nanodrop 2000c.

This sample is drawn from a study of shared clonotypes between healthy human individuals (dated by TCRdb to 2020 to 2021). At the level of the whole study: A few men and two women, aged 18 to 49 years, made up the cohort. Per donor, leukapheresis produced somewhere between about 0.9 and 9.5 billion PBMCs. Per donor, three plates each were used for CD4 naive and CD4 memory, two for CD8 naive, and one for CD8 memory. Different laboratories and diverse techniques were used to prepare libraries and sequence TCR repertoires, to increase sequencing depth and limit assay-specific biases. Blood TCR repertoires of about five healthy adults were deeply sequenced to estimate repertoire size and the extent of clonotype sharing between individuals.

Measured from the cysteine to the phenylalanine, the CDR3 is 18 residues long. Just CDR3 DNA is preserved here, 54 bases in frame from base 1. Looking up the germline V gene yields CDR1 MDHEN and CDR2 SYDVKM. V and J are truncated by 2 bases and 4 bases respectively, leaving an intervening sequence of 21 bases. The study at large found these results: Even with the large sequencing depth, rarefaction of the sorted-subset datasets indicated that sequencing was incomplete. Naive subsets generally had larger estimated clonotype richness than memory subsets did. Across a few donors, roughly 5.1% of naive CD4, more than 3% of naive CD8, under 2.5% of memory CD4, and under 0.45% of memory CD8 clonotypes were shared. The genetic and exposure-history diversity represented was limited by the small number of donors. Only blood was sampled, and tissue TCR repertoires likely differ from those in blood. Pairwise subsampling led to the expectation that sequencing depth would affect the degree of clonotype sharing among donors. Higher generation probabilities were observed for clonotypes shared by all four sorted-subset donors than for non-shared clonotypes.

Using the deep immunoSEQ assay, TCR CDR3 regions were amplified from genomic DNA by multiplex PCR. For each cell subset, the extracted genomic DNA was distributed evenly across all wells of several immunoSEQ 96-well plates, and each plate served as one replicate. For sorted subsets, approximately 210 ng of genomic DNA, equivalent to some 30,000 T cell genomes, went into each replicate PCR. The purified libraries were quantified using a Qubit 3.0 fluorometer, sized with a Bioanalyzer 2100, and then quantified again using the KAPA Library Quantification kit. A separate single-read 150-cycle Illumina NextSeq 550 flow cell was used to sequence each immunoSEQ 96-well plate. The published analysis was carried out like this. Because only junctional sequences without quality scores were contained in the immunoSEQ output, filtering matching that applied to full-length reads could not be performed. To assign V/J genes and CDR3, sequences were annotated against IMGT germline references using PyIR, a Python wrapper for IgBLAST v1.9. Reads were removed for weak V/J assignments (E-value above 1e-6), missing CDR3, stop codons, out-of-frame junctions, or ambiguous translated residues. V3J clonotypes were defined as sequences sharing an identical inferred V gene, J gene, and CDR3 amino acid sequence. The percentage overlap between two repertoires was calculated by dividing the number of shared unique clonotypes by the size of the smaller repertoire. Richness of each repertoire was evaluated using RTK rarefaction, the Chao1 estimator, and Recon v2.1 estimates of unobserved clonotypes. Generation probabilities for all TCRbeta clonotypes obtained by the gDNA method from a handful of donors were computed using OLGA. TCRdb provides this immuneACCESS table in a form limited to in-frame rearrangements. Some clones are lacking; in checked studies, under half of them reflect an unresolved V gene, and why the rest are absent is not known. Clonal size and the V and J genes are those of that table, whereas D and trimming came from the DNA. Here the sample has over a million clones; less than 99% occur a single time. The ten largest clones represent 0.36% of the sample.

The TCR sequence derives from a man between 25 and 39 years old in good health. Sample: naive CD4+ T cells sorted from blood. The intended sense of this specimen's cell subset or site label: CD45RA+ positively selected. The chain employs TRBV28 and TRBJ1-3; possibly the D gene is TRBD1, per 6 matching bases. The CDR3 region has the sequence CASSLRGAPPTAGNTIYF. The sequenced DNA is TGTGCCAGCAGTTTAAGGGGGGCCCCACCTACAGCCGGAAACACCATATATTTT.